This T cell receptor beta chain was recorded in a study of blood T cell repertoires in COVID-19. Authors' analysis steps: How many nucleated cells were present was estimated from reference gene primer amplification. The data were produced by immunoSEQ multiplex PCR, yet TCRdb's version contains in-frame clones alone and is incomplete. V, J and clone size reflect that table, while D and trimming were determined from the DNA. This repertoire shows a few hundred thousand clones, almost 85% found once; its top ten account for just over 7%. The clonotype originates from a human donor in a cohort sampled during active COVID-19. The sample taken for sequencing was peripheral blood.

CDR3: CASSPTGGVLSSRLDGYTF. The CDR3 DNA reads TGCGCCAGCAGCCCTACAGGGGGCGTTCTGTCATCGCGCCTGGACGGCTACACCTTC. The chain uses TRBV4-1 and TRBJ1-2; TRBD1 agrees at 9 bases. The CDR3 covers 19 residues. Germline V CDR1 and CDR2: MGHRA, YSYEKL. J gave up 8 bases and V 4 bases, and 23 bases lay outside the gene matches.